Listed below are T cell receptor beta chains from one sample, sequenced in a study of cytomegalovirus exposure and HLA in healthy donors. The table came from immunoSEQ multiplex PCR; TCRdb's copy has only in-frame clones and leaves some out. Of around 180,000 clones detected, roughly 85% appear once; the ten largest clones hold 1%. The sample was PBMCs. The receptors derive from a boy between 2 and 15 years old in good health and CMV-seronegative. The CDR3 runs from the conserved cysteine through the conserved F or W. The D gene is left open where the match is weak. Size is stated for part of the rows, as once, few or many counts, or as a class when the clone is expanded.

>-|TRBJ2-5|-|16|TRBV28
CASSLWAEGLQETQYF
TGTGCCAGCAGTTTATGGGCGGAGGGGCTCCAAGAGACCCAGTACTTC
>-|TRBJ1-2|TRBD1|16|TRBV5-8
CASSSLGSGGRGGYTF
TGTGCCAGCAGCTCACTTGGGTCAGGGGGCAGAGGCGGCTACACCTTC
>-|TRBJ2-1|-|15|TRBV2
CASMGAAGFYNEQFF
TGTGCCAGCATGGGGGCCGCAGGGTTCTACAATGAGCAGTTCTTC
>-|TRBJ2-1|TRBD2|15|TRBV25-1
CASSVLTSGNDEQFF
TGTGCCAGCAGTGTATTAACTAGCGGGAACGATGAGCAGTTCTTC
>-|TRBJ1-2|-|14|TRBV7-9
CASSPQGSFGGYTF
TGTGCCAGCAGCCCGCAGGGGAGCTTCGGGGGCTACACCTTC
>few|TRBJ1-1|-|13|TRBV6-1
CASRQNQNTEAFF
TGTGCCAGCAGGCAGAATCAGAACACTGAAGCTTTCTTT
>-|TRBJ2-1|TRBD2|15|TRBV6-1
CASRNPGLAGVGEFF
TGTGCCAGCAGGAACCCGGGACTAGCGGGGGTAGGGGAGTTCTTC
>-|TRBJ1-1|-|12|TRBV5-1
CASSFDRGGAFF
TGCGCCAGCAGCTTCGACCGCGGAGGAGCTTTCTTT
>few|TRBJ1-1|-|14|TRBV30
CAWEVLTGNTEAFF
TGTGCCTGGGAGGTCTTGACAGGGAACACTGAAGCTTTCTTT
>-|TRBJ1-1|TRBD1|17|TRBV7-6
CASSLNRPGTGNTEAFF
TGTGCCAGCAGCTTAAATCGGCCAGGGACAGGGAACACTGAAGCTTTCTTT
>-|TRBJ2-1|TRBD2|13|TRBV6-1
CASTGTSGGEQFF
TGTGCCAGCACTGGGACTAGCGGGGGGGAGCAGTTCTTC
>-|TRBJ2-2|TRBD2|14|TRBV5-1
CASSWTSGTGELFF
TGCGCCAGCAGCTGGACTAGCGGGACCGGGGAGCTGTTTTTT
>-|TRBJ2-1|-|14|TRBV2
CASQSGQVDNEQFF
TGTGCCAGCCAGTCTGGGCAGGTAGACAATGAGCAGTTCTTC
>-|TRBJ1-2|-|12|TRBV19
CASSLEGNGYTF
TGTGCCAGTAGTTTGGAGGGGAATGGCTACACCTTC
>-|TRBJ2-5|TRBD2|15|TRBV4-1
CASSQDPRGEETQYF
TGCGCCAGCAGCCAAGACCCCCGGGGGGAAGAGACCCAGTACTTC